This is a list of T cell receptor beta chains from one sample in a study of response to subunit inactivated influenza vaccine. One entry per CDR3 protein, called by TCRdb with MiXCR from the RT-PCR reads. The profile shows more than 600,000 distinct CDR3 sequences, roughly 20% of them singletons. The sample here was PBMCs from blood, taken roughly 5 days after vaccination. These receptors all stem from a man in his fifties who received an inactivated influenza vaccine. The CDR3 runs from the conserved cysteine through the conserved F or W. D genes are given only for firm matches. Rows may omit the clone size; those that give it use once, few, many or a size class.

clone size,J gene,V gene,D gene,CDR3 protein,CDR3 DNA
.,TRBJ2-7,TRBV7-8,TRBD2,CASSFQREGSYEQYF,TGTGCCAGCAGCTTTCAACGGGAGGGCTCCTACGAGCAGTACTTC
many,TRBJ2-1,TRBV29-1,.,CSVRGVVNEQFF,TGCAGCGTAAGAGGGGTAGTCAATGAGCAGTTCTTC
few,TRBJ2-1,TRBV6-1,TRBD2,CASLAGGRNEQFF,TGTGCCAGCCTAGCGGGAGGGAGAAATGAGCAGTTCTTC
.,TRBJ2-1,TRBV5-1,.,CASSTGSEAASSYTEQFF,TGCGCCAGCAGCACAGGATCTGAGGCGGCCAGCTCCTACACTGAGCAGTTCTTC
.,TRBJ2-7,TRBV21-1,.,CASSKLPDSYEQYF,TGTGCCAGCAGCAAACTACCGGACAGCTACGAGCAGTACTTC
.,TRBJ2-1,TRBV7-2,.,CASRTPGRMKNEQFF,TGTGCCAGCAGAACACCGGGACGTATGAAGAATGAGCAGTTCTTC
.,TRBJ2-3,TRBV4-3,.,CASSPGATGADTQYF,TGCGCCAGCAGCCCAGGGGCGACGGGGGCAGATACGCAGTATTTT
.,TRBJ2-7,TRBV20-1,TRBD1,CSAISWDSSYEQYF,TGCAGTGCTATCTCCTGGGACAGCTCCTACGAGCAGTACTTC
.,TRBJ1-5,TRBV11-2,TRBD1,CASSLENPSQGAPPYSNQPQHF,TGTGCCAGCAGCTTAGAGAACCCGTCCCAGGGGGCACCCCCATATAGCAATCAGCCCCAGCATTTT
few,TRBJ2-3,TRBV29-1,.,CSVPRSMADTQYF,TGCAGCGTTCCTAGGAGTATGGCAGATACGCAGTATTTT
.,TRBJ2-2,TRBV29-1,TRBD1,CSVTGTGLTGELFF,TGCAGCGTGACCGGGACAGGACTCACCGGGGAGCTGTTTTTT
.,TRBJ2-7,TRBV5-8,TRBD1,CASSPRGRTGPYEQYF,TGTGCCAGCAGCCCCCGAGGCCGGACAGGCCCCTACGAGCAGTACTTC
few,TRBJ2-1,TRBV7-8,.,CASSRGVFSYNEQFF,TGTGCCAGCAGCAGAGGTGTCTTCTCCTACAATGAGCAGTTCTTC
.,TRBJ2-1,TRBV7-6,.,CASSLELLRAYNEQFF,TGTGCCAGCAGCTTAGAGTTGCTTCGTGCCTACAATGAGCAGTTCTTC
.,TRBJ2-3,TRBV7-2,TRBD2,CASSFAASGRSSDTQYF,TGTGCCAGCAGCTTTGCTGCTAGCGGGAGATCCTCCGATACGCAGTATTTT